The 6 T cell receptor beta chains listed next were all sequenced from one sample in a study of T-cell reconstitution after alpha-beta-depleted transplantation in children. Unique molecular identifiers were used in preparing the TCRbeta library. Each CDR3 protein gets one entry after TCRdb re-called the PCR reads with MiXCR. The sample lists 610,000 or so distinct CDR3 sequences, approximately 30% occurring once. Specimen: PBMCs, collected before TCRalphabeta/CD19-depleted stem cell transplant. The receptors here all came from a boy under two years old with Wiskott-Aldrich syndrome, due to receive a stem cell transplant.

This CDR3 reads CASSADTATNEKLFF. The DNA for the CDR3 is TGTGCCAGCAGTGCTGACACAGCAACTAATGAAAAACTGTTTTTT. The V call is TRBV6-1, the J call TRBJ1-4; D unresolved. V was pared by 4 bases and J by 0 bases, with 9 bases between. CDR1 and CDR2 from the germline V gene are MNHNS and SASEGT. CDR3 size: 15 residues.

The table lists this clonotype with a few counts. V usage is TRBV7-7 and J usage is TRBJ2-2; 8 nucleotides match TRBD2. The CDR3 length is 16 residues. V was clipped by 4 bases and J by 7 bases; unmatched bases: 11. In germline, CDR1 is SSHAT, CDR2 FNYEAQ (reference sequence). The CDR3 nucleotides are TGTGCCAGCAGCTCCCAAAGAGCGGGAGCGATCGGGGAGCTGTTTTTT. Protein: CASSSQRAGAIGELFF. Based on the CDR3 plus reference TRBV7-7 and TRBJ2-2, the full variable domain is GAGVSQSPRYKVTKRGQDVTLRCDPISSHATLYWYQQALGQGPEFLTYFNYEAQPDKSGLPSDRFSAERPEGSISTLTIQRTEQRDSAMYRCASSSQRAGAIGELFFGEGSRLTVL.

This clonotype was counted between two and nine times. The chain has TRBV20-1 and TRBJ2-3; possibly TRBD1 or TRBD2 for D (6 bases each). Per germline, CDR1 DFQATT and CDR2 SNEGSKA (reference sequence). This CDR3 spans 11 amino acids. The CDR3 here is CSPVGGDTQYF. The CDR3 DNA sequence: TGCAGCCCTGTAGGGGGGGATACGCAGTATTTT.

The chain links TRBV28 to TRBJ1-2, with D possibly TRBD1 on 6 matching bases. Germline lookup yields CDR1 MDHEN and CDR2 SYDVKM. This CDR3 comprises 13 residues. V lost 11 bases to trimming and J lost 0 bases, with 13 bases between them. The CDR3 nucleotides are TGTGCCGGGGGGGCAGGGCCTAACTATGGCTACACCTTC. Its protein is CAGGAGPNYGYTF.

The chain employs TRBV10-3 and TRBJ2-1; 11 bases fit TRBD2. The germline gives CDR1 ENHRY, CDR2 SYGVKD. V shed 0 bases and J 3 bases; nucleotides not matched to a gene: 7. This CDR3 has 18 amino acids. The DNA for the CDR3 is TGTGCCATCAGTGAGTCGGGGGCACTAGCGGGAGTCTACAATGAGCAGTTCTTC. Translated, it gives CAISESGALAGVYNEQFF.

This chain links TRBV18 with TRBJ1-6, with a tentative D call TRBD1 (5 bases). The germline V gene has CDR1 KGHSH and CDR2 LQKENI. V gave up 3 bases and J gave up 9 bases, with 15 bases separating them. The CDR3 covers 15 residues. Here the CDR3 reads CASSPSRAAGSPLHF. As DNA, the CDR3 is TGTGCCAGCTCACCGAGCAGGGCGGCAGGTTCACCCCTCCACTTT.